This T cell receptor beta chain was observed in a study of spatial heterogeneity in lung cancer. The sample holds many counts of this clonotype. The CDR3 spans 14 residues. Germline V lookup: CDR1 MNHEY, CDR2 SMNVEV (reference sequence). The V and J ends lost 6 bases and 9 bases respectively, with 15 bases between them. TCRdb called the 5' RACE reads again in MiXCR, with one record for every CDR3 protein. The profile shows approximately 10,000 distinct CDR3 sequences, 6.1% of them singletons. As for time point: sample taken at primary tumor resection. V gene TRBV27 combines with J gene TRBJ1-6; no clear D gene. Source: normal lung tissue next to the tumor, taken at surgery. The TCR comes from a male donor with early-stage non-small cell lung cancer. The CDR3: CASSLALSGSPLHF. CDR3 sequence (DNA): TGTGCCAGCAGCCTGGCCCTATCCGGTTCACCCCTCCACTTT.